This TCR beta chain appears in the sequencing data of a study of blood T cell repertoires in COVID-19 (TCRdb year 2020). With regard to the full study: Samples covering the acute and convalescent phases of COVID-19 were provided by collaborators in the United States, Italy and Spain. Samples were obtained from the ongoing ImmuneRACE study (first 160 participants) and from 1,200 or so subjects provided by 6 global collaborators. The prospective study material was composed of cDNA or gDNA derived from T cells, B-cell-depleted T cells, or PBMCs. HLA class I and class II types, where available, came from metadata supplied by the sample provider rather than from assay-based typing. Deeply sampled blood TCRbeta repertoires from subjects exposed to, actively infected with, or recovered from COVID-19 were included in the dataset. The repertoires were made available in a free public database intended to serve as a resource for research on the immune response to SARS-CoV-2. The sample metadata nearly always contained a de-identified subject ID, COVID-19 status, age in years and sex. What the work shows at the level of the full study, not this receptor alone: Clinical and demographic metadata were provided uncurated, with the amount varying by source and participant.

For CDR1 and CDR2, the germline V gene (reference sequence) lists SGHNT and YYREEE. Clipping removes 5 bases from V and 4 bases from J, with 7 as the unmatched junction base count. From cysteine to phenylalanine, the CDR3 is 14 amino acids long. This entry keeps only the CDR3 DNA: 42 bases, framed from base 1. Concerning this clone: Which antigen it targets is not known. No per-base quality is available; no much larger clone lies one base away.

TCRbeta CDR3 regions were amplified from genomic DNA by means of the immunoSEQ Assay, a bias-controlled multiplex PCR. Under the source paper's analysis protocol: Within the assay, amplification of reference gene primers was used to estimate how many nucleated cells each sample contained. To quantify the absolute abundance of each unique TCRbeta CDR3 rearrangement, sequence reads were collapsed and filtered. For each sample, productive Simpson clonality was calculated as the square root of Simpson's diversity index across productive rearrangements. TCRdb stores this immuneACCESS table with in-frame sequences only. Part of the clones is absent; in the studies checked, under half of the shortfall reflects unresolved V genes, and no reason is known for the rest. For V, J and clone size, that table is used; D and trimming come from the DNA. This sample gives more than 65,000 clones in total; more than 65% of them show up just once. The ten top clones hold roughly 20% of the sample.

Collaborating institutions collected whole blood in K2EDTA tubes following their own protocols. For TCRbeta analysis, collaborator samples were shipped as frozen whole blood, as isolated PBMCs, or as DNA extracted from either sample type. Material: peripheral blood. The chain is encoded by TRBV5-4 joined to TRBJ1-2, with 8 bases matching TRBD1. This sequence originates from a woman of 80 years or more with active or convalescent COVID-19. The DNA reads TGTGCCAGCAGTCCGGGACAGGAGACCTATGGCTACACCTTC. This gives the protein CASSPGQETYGYTF.